This T cell receptor (beta chain) derives from a study of beta chain features in type 1 diabetes (dated by TCRdb to about 2018). Looking at the study overall: Mean age, gender distribution, total cell number and subset yield did not differ between patients and healthy donors. In the study, recently diagnosed type 1 diabetes patients and matched healthy donors were compared on the TCRB repertoires of their sorted circulating CD4+ T cell subsets. Across all samples, fewer than 130 million sorted cells were examined, and cell number per subset correlated strongly with RNA yield. Regulatory and stem cell-like memory subsets were obtained from only 8 patients and about eight healthy donors, while naive and central memory subsets were obtained from all 30 or so donors. Beyond this particular receptor, the publication reports: Because small numbers of individuals were included in the HLA sub-analyses, any influence of HLA type on TCRB rearrangement was left unresolved. In all four CD4+ subsets, TCRB CDR3 length was moderately but significantly shorter in type 1 diabetes patients. Naive, central memory and regulatory TCRB repertoires appeared to be more similar among patients than among healthy donors. Because cDNA was sequenced instead of genomic DNA, highly expressing activated cells could be over-represented, though the groups showed no difference in activation or CD3 levels. At VDJ recombination sites, type 1 diabetes patients had fewer insertions and more deleted nucleotides, which implies abnormalities in thymic rearrangement. Shorter templates might have been favored by PCR, but patient and control samples were amplified and corrected together, so both groups would have been affected equally by any skew.

V is trimmed back by 2 bases and J by 2 bases, and the junction contains 9 bases that no gene match accounts for. Including cysteine and phenylalanine, the CDR3 has 18 amino acids. Only the CDR3 DNA stays, 54 bases, in frame from base 1. Based on the germline V gene, the CDR1 and CDR2 sequences are SGHTA and FQGNSA. All of the isolated RNA was reverse transcribed with the High Capacity cDNA Reverse Transcription Kit, so expressed TCRB transcripts were sequenced. For stem cell-like memory T cell samples, survey-depth immunoSEQ sequencing was used, averaging around 910,000 total reads per sample. After sorted cells were lysed in RLT buffer, RNA was extracted with DNase-treated RNeasy Micro or Mini kits, with the choice depending on cell number. To prevent cross-contamination, every cell subset was processed on its own, while patient and healthy donor samples were processed together. TCRB sequences were amplified from cDNA with the immunoSEQ multiplex PCR, producing 87-bp fragments spanning the CDR3 region. Sequencing of the amplicons was done on the Illumina HiSeq platform. The authors processed their data as follows. PCR bias was corrected computationally using synthetic template baselines, and reads within Hamming distance 2 were collapsed, with unmergeable singletons discarded. By aligning reads against IMGT, V, D and J genes, CDR3 length, and insertions or deletions at six rearrangement sites were assigned. Within each subset, clonotype counts were normalized to sorted cell number, after which true diversity and Gini coefficients were computed with the tcR R package. The overlap coefficient, calculated on TCRB nucleotide sequences, was used to quantify repertoire sharing. This immuneACCESS table, as held by TCRdb, lists in-frame sequences with V and J called but not all clones. Of the missing ones, under half trace to an unresolved V gene in checked studies; the others have no known cause. Clone size and the V and J calls come from that table; the DNA yielded D and trimming. Here the sample has about 16,000 clones; 45% to 55% occur a single time. In total, the top ten clones hold 0.46% of the sample.

In regard to this clone: No antigen is known for it. No base quality values were provided; no much bigger clone lies one nucleotide off.

From each donor, a single peripheral blood sample of 100 to 150 mL on average was drawn into heparinised tubes. A BD FACSAria II and a panel including CD45RO, CCR7, CD25, CD127, CD95 and CD27 were used to sort naive, central memory, regulatory and stem cell-like memory CD4+ T cells. Every sorted population had a purity above 95%. PBMCs were isolated right away by Lymphoprep density gradient centrifugation and were stained directly, without culture. So that batch effects would be minimized, each experiment stained and sorted samples in pairs, pairing one healthy donor with one patient. This clonotype originated in a woman in her late teens or twenties in good health. Here the chain combines TRBV7-2 and TRBJ2-5, with TRBD2 matching 12 junction bases. Sequencing was performed on stem cell memory CD4+ T cells from blood. The cell subset or site label on this specimen signifies: stem cell-like memory CD4+ T cells. DNA sequence: TGTGCCAGCAGCTTAAGGGCTAGCGGGGGGGCGGGGCAAGAGACCCAGTACTTC. It encodes CASSLRASGGAGQETQYF.